This T cell receptor (beta chain) was retrieved from a study of metastatic and nonmetastatic thyroid tumors. Across the whole study: Samples came from malignant and benign thyroid patients, and repertoires were compared across blood and tumor or nodule tissue.

General study findings and limits: Significantly greater TCR beta diversity was reportedly found in malignant thyroid tumors than in benign nodules (in blood and tumor).

Authors' processing steps: Between-group CDR3 differences, defined by clinicopathological status, yielded a distant-metastasis classifier for papillary thyroid cancer. TCRdb ran MiXCR on the PCR reads. The V and J calls and clone size are TCRdb's, not the authors'. This sample yields 7,500 to 9,500 clones, of which approximately 25% are seen a single time; approximately 6.1% belongs to the top ten. This clone is medium-sized by share. Its matching antigen is unknown. Thyroid surgery was performed in patients who had received no treatment beforehand. V lost 6 bases to trimming and J lost 4 bases, with 15 bases between them. Germline V lookup: CDR1 SQVTM, CDR2 ANQGSEA. CDR3 size: 13 residues.

The TCR originated in a female donor with papillary thyroid cancer or a benign thyroid nodule (not recorded which). Some clones in this sample may be carry-over from other donors' samples. The sample was adjacent normal tissue. The chain uses TRBV29-1 and TRBJ2-5; D uncertain. The CDR3 sequence: CSVVVPPRETQYF. The CDR3 DNA reads TGCAGCGTGGTCGTTCCGCCGAGAGAGACCCAGTACTTC. Drawing the rest from reference TRBV29-1 and TRBJ2-5, the complete variable domain is SAVISQKPSRDICQRGTSLTIQCQVDSQVTMMFWYRQQPGQSLTLIATANQGSEATYESGFVIDKFPISRPNLTFSTLTVSNMSPEDSSIYLCSVVVPPRETQYFGPGTRLLVL.